This T cell receptor beta chain was captured by sequencing in a study of blood T cells in healthy people across ages. Study-wide points: Diversity of TCR beta correlated strongly with naive T cell percentage.

J was trimmed by 0 bases and V by 4 bases; bases with no gene match: 6. The germline V gene encodes CDR1 ENHRY and CDR2 SYGVKD. This CDR3 comprises 16 residues. Remarks on this clonotype: Its specificity is not known.

The authors isolated at least 6 million PBMCs per sample. A second PCR, run for about 6 to 12 cycles, used a sample-barcoded 5' primer plus a J-beta primer mix. TCRdb processed the 5' RACE reads anew with MiXCR; each CDR3 protein has one entry. This sample has about 780,000 distinct CDR3 sequences, with about 46% found just once. Sequencing was done on a sample of blood. The genes are TRBV10-3 and TRBJ2-3, with TRBD1 matching 8 bases. The TCR was taken from a man older than 75 in good health. CDR3 nucleotides: TGTGCCATCAGTGGCCAAGGACAGGGCAGCACAGATACGCAGTATTTT. The encoded protein is CAISGQGQGSTDTQYF.